The clone carrying this TCR beta chain was seen repeatedly, ten times or more. Its antigen is still unknown. The data are from a study of T-cell memory formation after mild COVID-19. Points from the study as a whole: Later expanders leaned CD4+, whereas clones that contracted between day 15 and 85 were balanced CD4/CD8. Proof of SARS-CoV-2 specificity was absent for the second-wave clones that crested on day 37.

The TCR alpha and TCR beta cDNA libraries, bearing sample barcodes and UMIs, were generated by 5'RACE using constant-segment primers. MiXCR, applied by TCRdb to the 5' RACE reads, yields one record per CDR3 protein. Altogether more than 400,000 distinct CDR3 sequences are present, 18% being singletons, with the ten largest covering around 12%. The germline gives CDR1 LGHDT, CDR2 YNNKEL (reference sequence). Trimming pared 1 base from V and 5 bases from J, leaving 11 bases between. The CDR3 loop spans 14 amino acids. V is TRBV3-1 and J is TRBJ1-1, with D possibly being TRBD1 (5 bases). The clonotype comes from an adult woman who had mild COVID-19 (a few samples of this study predate the infection). Cell type and time point are not known. Sequencing was performed on PBMCs or a T cell subset sorted from them (not recorded which). The CDR3 protein is CASSQAGGGTEAFF. The CDR3 DNA is TGTGCCAGCAGCCAAGCCGGGGGGGGGACTGAAGCTTTCTTT.